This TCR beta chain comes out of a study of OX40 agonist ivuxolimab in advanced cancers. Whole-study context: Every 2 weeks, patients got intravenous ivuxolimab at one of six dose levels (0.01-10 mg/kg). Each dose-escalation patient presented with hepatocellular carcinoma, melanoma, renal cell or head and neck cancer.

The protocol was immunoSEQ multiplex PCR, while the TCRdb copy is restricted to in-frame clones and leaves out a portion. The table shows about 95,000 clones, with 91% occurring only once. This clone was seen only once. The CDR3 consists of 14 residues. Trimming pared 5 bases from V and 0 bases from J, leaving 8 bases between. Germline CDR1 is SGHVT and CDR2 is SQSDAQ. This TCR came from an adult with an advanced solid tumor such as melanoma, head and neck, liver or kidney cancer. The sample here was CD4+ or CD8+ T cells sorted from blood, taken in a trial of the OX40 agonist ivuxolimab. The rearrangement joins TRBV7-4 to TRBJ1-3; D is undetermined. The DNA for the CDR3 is TGTGCCAGCAGCGACCCCAGCTCTGGAAACACCATATATTTT. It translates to CASSDPSSGNTIYF.